These 11 T cell receptor beta chains were sequenced from one sample in a study of cytomegalovirus exposure and HLA in healthy donors. This PCR relied on a set of 60 Vbeta primers and 13 Jbeta primers. Sequencing was performed with immunoSEQ multiplex PCR; in TCRdb, only in-frame clones are kept and a portion is missing. The table includes roughly 100,000 clones, 55% to 75% detected once. Sequencing input: PBMCs. These receptors were taken from a man between 60 and 70 years old in good health and CMV-seronegative.

CDR3 region: CASSRPDRNEKLFF. The DNA for the CDR3 is TGCGCCAGCAGCCGTCCGGACAGAAATGAAAAACTGTTTTTT. This chain links TRBV4-3 with TRBJ1-4, with a weak D call TRBD1 (6 bases). CDR1 is LGHNA, CDR2 YSLEER, per germline. The length of the CDR3 is 14 residues. Trimming removed 4 bases from V and 5 bases from J, with 11 bases in between.

The chain employs TRBV19 and TRBJ2-7, with a possible D match to TRBD2 (5 bases). The CDR3 is 15 amino acids. CDR1 and CDR2 from the germline V gene are LNHDA and SQIVND (reference sequence). V gave up 5 bases and J gave up 3 bases, with 17 bases separating them. In nucleotides, the CDR3 is TGTGCCAGTAGTCCCCCGGAGGACGGACGCTACGAGCAGTACTTC. Protein product: CASSPPEDGRYEQYF.

The chain employs TRBV11-2 and TRBJ2-1; 8 bases are a match to TRBD2. V lost 0 bases, J lost 3 bases, and 7 bases stayed unmatched. Per the germline V gene, CDR1 is SGHAT and CDR2 is FQNNGV. The CDR3 runs 17 residues. CDR3: CASSLDPFLAGYNEQFF. The CDR3 bases are TGTGCCAGCAGCTTAGATCCTTTTCTAGCGGGCTACAATGAGCAGTTCTTC.

This chain links TRBV7-2 with TRBJ1-6; a weak D match, TRBD1 (6 bases). Germline CDR1 is SGHTA and CDR2 is FQGNSA. This CDR3 is 18 amino acids long. Trimming shortened V by 5 bases and J by 0 bases, and 17 bases separated the two germline ends. Written as DNA, the CDR3 is TGTGCCAGCAGCCCCCGCCAGGGGATCAGCTCCTATAATTCACCCCTCCACTTT. Translating it yields CASSPRQGISSYNSPLHF.

J is TRBJ2-3 and V is TRBV12-5; 8 bases align to TRBD2. From germline, CDR1 is LGHNT and CDR2 FRNRAP. J gave up 3 bases and V 2 bases, and 13 bases lay outside the gene matches. The CDR3 is made up of 18 amino acids. CDR3 nucleotide sequence: TGTGCTAGTGGTTTGTCCAACACGAGGGGACTAGAAACAGATACGCAGTATTTT. Its translation: CASGLSNTRGLETDTQYF.

The rearrangement links TRBV19 to TRBJ1-1; TRBD1 matches at 11 bases. Losses at the gene ends were 0 bases for V and 11 bases for J; bases not matched to a gene: 20. Germline lookup yields CDR1 LNHDA and CDR2 SQIVND (reference sequence). The CDR3 has 19 residues. The DNA for the CDR3 is TGTGCCAGTAGTATAGATAGGAGGGGAGGGGACAGGGGGGGGACTGTTGCTTTCTTT. This codes for CASSIDRRGGDRGGTVAFF.

This clone was seen a few times. The rearrangement joins TRBV5-1 to TRBJ2-3; D ambiguous. Germline CDR1 SGHRS, CDR2 YFSETQ. This CDR3 contains 17 residues. Trimming cost V 0 bases and J 0 bases, with 14 bases left between them. Written as DNA, the CDR3 is TGCGCCAGCAGCTTGGGGGCCTCCTCAGCTAGCACAGATACGCAGTATTTT. Protein product: CASSLGASSASTDTQYF.

This sequence joins TRBV4-1 and TRBJ2-3; no clear D. The CDR3 totals 14 residues. Germline-derived CDR1 and CDR2 are MGHRA and YSYEKL. Deletions cut 1 base from V and 2 bases from J, with 7 bases between. CDR3 loop: CASSQVDFTDTQYF. Written as DNA, the CDR3 is TGCGCCAGCAGCCAAGTTGACTTCACAGATACGCAGTATTTT.

A few counts support this clone. The rearrangement joins TRBV11-2 to TRBJ2-4; 10 bases are a match to TRBD1. The length of the CDR3 is 19 residues. Germline V gene data show CDR1 as SGHAT and CDR2 as FQNNGV. V shed 7 bases, J shed 5 bases, and the junction held 20 bases outside the gene matches. Here the CDR3 reads CASILSTTGGHPVENIQYF. The CDR3 region has the DNA TGTGCCAGCATATTATCTACGACAGGGGGCCACCCGGTGGAAAACATTCAGTACTTC.

This clone has just one count. This chain links TRBV5-1 with TRBJ1-2; 7 positions agree with TRBD1. V lost 4 bases, J lost 3 bases, and 3 bases stayed unmatched. The CDR3 contains 13 residues. Germline values: CDR1 SGHRS, CDR2 YFSETQ. CDR3 region: CASSPGQYYGYTF. DNA for the CDR3: TGCGCCAGCAGCCCGGGACAGTACTATGGCTACACCTTC.

Only a few counts were recorded for this clone. The V and J genes are TRBV5-1 and TRBJ2-5, with D possibly TRBD2 on 5 matching bases. Germline values: CDR1 SGHRS, CDR2 YFSETQ. Trimming removed 3 bases from V and 4 bases from J, with 13 bases in between. This CDR3 has 14 amino acids. CDR3 DNA: TGCGCCAGCAGCTCGGGGAGTCTGTCAGAGACCCAGTACTTC. Residues: CASSSGSLSETQYF.